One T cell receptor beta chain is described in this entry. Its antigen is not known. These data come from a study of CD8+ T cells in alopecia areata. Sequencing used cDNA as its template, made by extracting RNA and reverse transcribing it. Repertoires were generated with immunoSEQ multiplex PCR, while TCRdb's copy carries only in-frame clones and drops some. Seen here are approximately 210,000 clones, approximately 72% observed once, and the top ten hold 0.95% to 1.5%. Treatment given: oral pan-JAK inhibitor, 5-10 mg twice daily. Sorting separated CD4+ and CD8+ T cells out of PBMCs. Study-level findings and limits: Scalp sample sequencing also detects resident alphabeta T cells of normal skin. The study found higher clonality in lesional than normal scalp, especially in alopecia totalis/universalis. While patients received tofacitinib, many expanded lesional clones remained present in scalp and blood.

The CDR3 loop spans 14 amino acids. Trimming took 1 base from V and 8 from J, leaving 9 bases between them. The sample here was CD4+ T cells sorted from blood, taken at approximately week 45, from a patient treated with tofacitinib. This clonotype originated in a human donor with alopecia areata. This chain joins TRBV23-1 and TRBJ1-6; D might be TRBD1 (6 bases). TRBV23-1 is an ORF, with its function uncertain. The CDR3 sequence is CASSQLQGHSPLHF. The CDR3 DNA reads TGCGCCAGCAGTCAATTGCAGGGGCATTCACCCCTCCACTTT.